The 22 T cell receptor beta chains below were found in one sample sequenced in a study of T cell responses to AZD1222 COVID-19 vaccine. The data were produced by immunoSEQ multiplex PCR, yet TCRdb's version contains in-frame clones alone and is incomplete. In the table there are 150,000 or so clones, about 87% of which are singletons. This material consisted of peripheral blood, taken 28 days after the second dose of the MenACWY control vaccine. Receptors were obtained from an adult who received the MenACWY meningococcal vaccine as a control.

This chain connects TRBV28 to TRBJ2-1; TRBD1 is a possible D gene (6 bases). This CDR3 spans 15 amino acids. Trimming removed 2 bases from V and 9 bases from J, with 17 bases in between. In germline, CDR1 is MDHEN, CDR2 SYDVKM. The CDR3 loop reads CASSLVTPRGSEQFF. The CDR3 DNA reads TGTGCCAGCAGTTTAGTGACACCCAGGGGCAGTGAGCAGTTCTTC.

The chain combines TRBV9 with TRBJ1-2, with D possibly being TRBD1 (6 bases). In germline, CDR1 is SGDLS, CDR2 YYNGEE. Trimming removed 3 bases from V and 7 bases from J, with 10 bases in between. The CDR3 sequence is 12 residues long. DNA for the CDR3: TGTGCCAGCAGCGAGGGACACTCTGGCTACACCTTC. Translating it yields CASSEGHSGYTF.

V and J are TRBV27 and TRBJ2-3; the D call may be TRBD1 or TRBD2 (5 bases each). The V end lost 5 bases, the J end lost 0 bases, and 21 bases lay between the germline ends. The germline CDR1 and CDR2 sequences are MNHEY and SMNVEV (reference sequence). CDR3 length equals 18 residues. DNA for the CDR3: TGTGCCAGCAGTCCGGGGACCGACCCTACTCCCAGCACAGATACGCAGTATTTT. It is translated as CASSPGTDPTPSTDTQYF.

V and J are TRBV6-5 and TRBJ2-7; D unclear. Per germline, CDR1 MNHEY and CDR2 SVGAGI. The CDR3 loop spans 14 amino acids. V lost 0 bases and J lost 0, with 6 bases in between. The CDR3 DNA follows: TGTGCCAGCAGTTACTCCGAGGACTCCTACGAGCAGTACTTC. This translates into CASSYSEDSYEQYF.

The chain carries TRBV19 and TRBJ1-5; 8 nucleotides agree with TRBD1. V lost 3 bases, J lost 7 bases, and 11 bases stayed unmatched. Germline assignment: CDR1 LNHDA and CDR2 SQIVND (reference sequence). CDR3 size: 16 residues. The CDR3 sequence is CASSILDRGIGQPQHF. The CDR3 bases are TGTGCCAGTAGTATCCTAGACAGGGGCATAGGGCAGCCCCAGCATTTT. The full variable domain, with the rest looked up from reference TRBV19 and TRBJ1-5, is DGGITQSPKYLFRKEGQNVTLSCEQNLNHDAMYWYRQDPGQGLRLIYYSQIVNDFQKGDIAEGYSVSREKKESFPLTVTSAQKNPTAFYLCASSILDRGIGQPQHFGDGTRLSIL.

The V call is TRBV10-1, the J call TRBJ1-4; D call uncertain. The CDR3 contains 14 residues. Germline assignment: CDR1 WNHNN and CDR2 SYGVQD (reference sequence). The V end lost 3 bases, the J end lost 5 bases, and 10 bases lay between the germline ends. This CDR3 reads CASSETAKNEKLFF. The CDR3 DNA follows: TGCGCCAGCAGTGAAACAGCCAAAAATGAAAAACTGTTTTTT.

The CDR3 region has the DNA TGTGCCAGCAGTTATCAGGGGAATGGGGAGCTGTTTTTT. This codes for CASSYQGNGELFF. The J gene is TRBJ2-2, the V gene TRBV6-6; perhaps TRBD1 as D (6 bases). The CDR3 runs 13 residues. Looked up from germline, CDR1 is MNHNY and CDR2 is SVGAGI (reference sequence). The V gene lost 3 bases and the J gene lost 8 bases, with 10 bases spanning the gap.

The gene calls are TRBV18 and TRBJ2-5; tentative D call: TRBD2 (5 bases). The CDR3 sequence is 15 residues long. Trimming shortened V by 0 bases and J by 1 base, and 9 bases separated the two germline ends. The V gene's germline CDR1 is KGHSH and CDR2 LQKENI. Here the CDR3 reads CASSPPFGLQETQYF. CDR3 sequence (DNA): TGTGCCAGCTCACCACCGTTTGGACTCCAAGAGACCCAGTACTTC.

This clone is a singleton in its sample. V gene TRBV29-1 combines with J gene TRBJ2-7; D is possibly TRBD1 or TRBD2 (5 bases each). Germline CDR1 SQVTM, CDR2 ANQGSEA. V dropped 7 bases and J dropped 1 base, with 17 bases sitting between them. The CDR3 loop spans 14 amino acids. The DNA of the CDR3 is TGCAGCGCGATGACGGGGCCTTTATCCTACGAGCAGTACTTC. It translates to CSAMTGPLSYEQYF.

As DNA, the CDR3 is TGTGCCACCTCGGGGGGGGGCGCGAACTATGGCTACACCTTC. Its translation: CATSGGGANYGYTF. The rearrangement uses TRBV28 and TRBJ1-2, with a tentative D call TRBD1 (6 bases). The CDR3 consists of 14 residues. The germline V gene encodes CDR1 MDHEN and CDR2 SYDVKM. V gave up 10 bases and J gave up 2 bases, with 17 bases separating them.

Here the CDR3 reads CNPTSVSTDTQYF. The CDR3 DNA follows: TGCAACCCAACTAGCGTCAGCACAGATACGCAGTATTTT. The chain has TRBV29-1 and TRBJ2-3, with 7 bases lining up with TRBD2. There are 13 residues in the CDR3. CDR1 and CDR2 from the germline V gene are SQVTM and ANQGSEA.

The chain joins TRBV30 to TRBJ2-7, with 8 bases identical to TRBD2. The germline V gene has CDR1 GTSNPN and CDR2 SVGIG (reference sequence). Germline trimming cut 0 bases from V and 3 bases from J; bases unmatched to any gene: 4. The CDR3 consists of 14 residues. This CDR3 reads CAWSVSSGSYEQYF. In DNA form, the CDR3 reads TGTGCCTGGAGTGTATCCAGCGGGAGCTACGAGCAGTACTTC.

This chain uses TRBV30 with TRBJ2-7; weak D call: TRBD2 (6 bases). V lost 0 bases to trimming and J lost 9 bases, with 15 bases between them. The CDR3 is made up of 13 amino acids. The germline V gene has CDR1 GTSNPN and CDR2 SVGIG (reference sequence). The chain's CDR3 is CAWSVGGASVQYF. The DNA of the CDR3 is TGTGCCTGGAGTGTGGGCGGGGCAAGTGTGCAGTACTTC. The variable domain in full, completed from reference TRBV30 and TRBJ2-7, reads SQTIHQWPATLVQPVGSPLSLECTVEGTSNPNLYWYRQAAGRGLQLLFYSVGIGQISSEVPQNLSASRPQDRQFILSSKKLLLSDSGFYLCAWSVGGASVQYFGPGTRLTVT.

The chain combines TRBV7-9 with TRBJ2-1; 11 bases align to TRBD2. The V gene's germline CDR1 is SEHNR and CDR2 FQNEAQ (reference sequence). V shed 5 bases and J 5 bases; nucleotides not matched to a gene: 5. The CDR3 loop spans 15 amino acids. The CDR3 nucleotides are TGTGCCAGCAGCCCCCGGGGACTAGCGGACAATGAGCAGTTCTTC. As protein: CASSPRGLADNEQFF.

The J gene is TRBJ2-1, the V gene TRBV5-1; 7 bases agree with TRBD2. The J segment lost 2 bases and the V segment lost 0 bases, leaving 5 bases of the junction unmatched. This CDR3 is built from 16 residues. Germline CDR1 reads SGHRS; CDR2 reads YFSETQ. This CDR3 reads CASSLDSGGTYNEQFF. CDR3 nucleotide sequence: TGCGCCAGCAGCTTGGATTCCGGGGGGACCTACAATGAGCAGTTCTTC. The entire variable domain, with the rest obtained from reference TRBV5-1 and TRBJ2-1, is as follows: KAGVTQTPRYLIKTRGQQVTLSCSPISGHRSVSWYQQTPGQGLQFLFEYFSETQRNKGNFPGRFSGRQFSNSRSEMNVSTLELGDSALYLCASSLDSGGTYNEQFFGPGTRLTVL.

This clone appeared a single time. J is TRBJ1-5 and V is TRBV19; TRBD1 might be the D (6 bases). This CDR3 comprises 14 residues. With 5 bases removed from V and 3 bases from J, the gap between germline ends came to 11 bases. The germline V gene encodes CDR1 LNHDA and CDR2 SQIVND (reference sequence). CDR3 DNA: TGTGCCAGTAGTCTCCGGACAGTCAATCAGCCCCAGCATTTT. This translates into CASSLRTVNQPQHF.

The chain joins TRBV19 to TRBJ2-7, with D uncertain. Deletions cut 0 bases from V and 5 bases from J, with 14 bases between. There are 15 residues in the CDR3. CDR1 and CDR2 from the germline V gene are LNHDA and SQIVND (reference sequence). The CDR3 reads CASSIDLTELDEQYF. The CDR3 nucleotides read TGTGCCAGTAGTATAGATCTCACGGAACTCGACGAGCAGTACTTC. Drawing the rest from reference TRBV19 and TRBJ2-7, the complete variable domain is DGGITQSPKYLFRKEGQNVTLSCEQNLNHDAMYWYRQDPGQGLRLIYYSQIVNDFQKGDIAEGYSVSREKKESFPLTVTSAQKNPTAFYLCASSIDLTELDEQYFGPGTRLTVT.

CDR3 sequence (DNA): TGTGCCAGCAGCTCCCCTGGGACCAGCCGCACAGATACGCAGTATTTT. It specifies CASSSPGTSRTDTQYF. The chain combines TRBV7-2 with TRBJ2-3, with D perhaps TRBD1 or TRBD2 (5 bases each). The CDR3 covers 16 residues. Germline V gene sequence: CDR1 SGHTA, CDR2 FQGNSA. V gave up 4 bases and J gave up 1 base, with 15 bases separating them.

The gene calls are TRBV20-1 and TRBJ2-4; D might be TRBD2 (5 bases). Germline values: CDR1 DFQATT, CDR2 SNEGSKA (reference sequence). With 5 bases removed from V and 7 bases from J, the gap between germline ends came to 9 bases. The CDR3 consists of 11 residues. In DNA, the CDR3 is TGCAGTGCTCTAGAGGGCAACATTCAGTACTTC. It encodes CSALEGNIQYF.

The chain carries TRBV10-2 and TRBJ1-5; D possibly corresponds to TRBD1 (5 bases). The CDR3 consists of 16 residues. In germline, CDR1 is WSHSY, CDR2 SAAADI. The V and J ends lost 1 base and 1 base respectively, with 11 bases between them. The CDR3 DNA reads as TGCGCCAGCAGTGAGTGGGACGGGAAGAGCAATCAGCCCCAGCATTTT. This sequence encodes CASSEWDGKSNQPQHF.

Here the CDR3 reads CASSIRNEQFF. The CDR3 bases are TGTGCCAGTAGTATACGCAATGAGCAGTTCTTC. The chain carries TRBV19 and TRBJ2-1; no reliable D call. This CDR3 spans 11 amino acids. V was cut by 2 bases and J by 6 bases, with 2 bases left in between. CDR1 and CDR2 (germline): LNHDA, SQIVND (reference sequence).

This rearrangement joins TRBV5-1 to TRBJ2-3; a possible D gene is TRBD1 (5 bases). Trimming stripped 0 bases from V and 1 base from J, with 9 bases between. Germline V gene sequence: CDR1 SGHRS, CDR2 YFSETQ. The CDR3 spans 15 residues. The chain's CDR3 is CASSLAVGGTDTQYF. In DNA form, the CDR3 reads TGCGCCAGCAGCTTGGCGGTAGGGGGCACAGATACGCAGTATTTT.